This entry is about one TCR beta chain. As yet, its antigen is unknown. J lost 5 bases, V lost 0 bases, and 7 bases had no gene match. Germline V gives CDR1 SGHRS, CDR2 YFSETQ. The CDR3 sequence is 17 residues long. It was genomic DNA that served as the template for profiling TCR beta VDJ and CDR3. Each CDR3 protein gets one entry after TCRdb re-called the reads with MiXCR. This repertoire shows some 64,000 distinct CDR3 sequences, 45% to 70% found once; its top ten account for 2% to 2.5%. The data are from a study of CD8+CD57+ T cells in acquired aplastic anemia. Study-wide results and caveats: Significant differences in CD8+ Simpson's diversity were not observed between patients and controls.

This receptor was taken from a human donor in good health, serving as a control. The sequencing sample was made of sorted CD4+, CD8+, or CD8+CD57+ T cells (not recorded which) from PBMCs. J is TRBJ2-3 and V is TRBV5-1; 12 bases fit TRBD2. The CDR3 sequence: CASSLGLAGVLGDTQYF. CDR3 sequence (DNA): TGCGCCAGCAGCTTGGGACTAGCGGGAGTCTTAGGAGATACGCAGTATTTT.